The entry below gives a single T cell receptor gamma chain sequence along with its context. What antigen it recognizes has not been identified. No base-level quality is on record; no much larger clone is a single base apart. CDR1 and CDR2 are read off the germline V gene as EGSNGY and YDSYNSKV. Spanning cysteine to phenylalanine, the CDR3 consists of 13 amino acids. Kept here is only the CDR3 DNA, which spans 39 bases and is read in frame from base 1. Trimming leaves V shorter by 3 bases and J shorter by 6 bases, with the junction holding 4 bases beyond the gene matches. TCR sequencing was performed on genomic DNA from peripheral blood mononuclear cells isolated from patients and controls. Controls were approximately 23 healthy adult blood donors, with a median age of about 60 years and 12 males and roughly 11 females, matched to patients for age and sex. Both library methods used multiplex PCR with primers targeting conserved V and J regions of the TCR genes. After purification and pooling, the amplicons were sequenced on an Illumina MiSeq platform. The original pipeline was this. V(D)J alignment, clonotype assembly and translation were performed with MiXCR, whereas functionality assessment and CDR3 repertoire analyses were performed with VDJtools. CDR3 was defined per IMGT, and analyses were restricted to productive sequences using functional genes, excluding ORF genes and pseudogenes. A custom Python script was used to look across all patients and controls for identical amino acid CDR3s belonging to major clonotypes, meaning those with a frequency of >=5%. Clonotype frequencies in patients versus controls were compared with a one-sided non-parametric Wilcoxon test. TCRdb reprocessed the public reads with the caller CATT; rows with the same DNA were merged afterwards. In this record, the V and J calls reflect TCRdb's handling and not the investigators' own analysis. In this sample the table shows fewer than 950 gamma-chain clones, roughly 25% of which occur a single time. Together, the top ten hold about a fifth of the sample.

The sample belongs to a study of gamma delta lymphoproliferative disorders and STAT genes (dated by TCRdb to 2016 to 2019). Study-wide context: The LymphoTrack Dx TCRG Assay was used to build gamma-chain libraries from a minimum of 50 ng of genomic DNA. Delta-chain libraries followed the EuroClonality-NGS working group standard operating procedure, because no corresponding Invivoscribe delta assay was available. Within a larger immunophenotypic and STAT-mutation study, TCR gamma and delta CDR3 repertoires were profiled by deep sequencing in Tgammadelta lymphoproliferative disease patients and healthy controls. Two gamma-chain samples and all delta-chain samples were sequenced twice to confirm results.

Study-wide conclusions, independent of this receptor: According to the authors, NGS specificity may be reduced at low frequencies, so whether leukemic clones are public or private needs confirmation. Leukemic cells were skewed toward terminal effectors, whereas control T cells likely spanned varied maturation stages, a difference potentially limiting comparisons between patients and controls. Almost every major gamma and delta clonotype in patients was public, meaning shared with at least one healthy donor, and only two gamma clonotypes were private to disease. When whole repertoires were clustered, gamma repertoires from patients grouped apart from those of healthy controls, but delta repertoires did not separate between the groups.

The chain links TRGV2 with TRGJP2. TCRdb offers no J gene call, so here the DNA was matched to germline to obtain one. Specimen: blood. This receptor was taken from a human donor in good health. This receptor has the CDR3 CATWDLGDWIKTF. The sequenced DNA is TGTGCCACCTGGGACCTGGGTGATTGGATCAAGACGTTT.